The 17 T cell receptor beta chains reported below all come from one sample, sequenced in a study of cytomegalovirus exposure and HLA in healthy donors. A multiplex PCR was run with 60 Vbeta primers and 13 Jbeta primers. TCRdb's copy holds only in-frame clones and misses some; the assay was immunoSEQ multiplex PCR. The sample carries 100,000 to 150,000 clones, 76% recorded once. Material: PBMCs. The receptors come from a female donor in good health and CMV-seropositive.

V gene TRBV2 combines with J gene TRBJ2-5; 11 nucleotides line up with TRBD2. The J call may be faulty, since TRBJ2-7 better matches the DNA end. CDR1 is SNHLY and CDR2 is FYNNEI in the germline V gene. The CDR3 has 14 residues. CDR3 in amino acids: CASIAGGESHEQYF. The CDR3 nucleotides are TGTGCCAGCATAGCGGGGGGGGAGTCCCACGAGCAGTACTTC.

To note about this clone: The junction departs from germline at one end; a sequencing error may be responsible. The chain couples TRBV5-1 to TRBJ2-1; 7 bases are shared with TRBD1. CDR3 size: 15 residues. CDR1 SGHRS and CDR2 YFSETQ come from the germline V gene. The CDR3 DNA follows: TGCGCCAGCAGTTTGGATGGGACAGCCTACAATGAGCAGTTCTTC. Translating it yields CASSLDGTAYNEQFF.

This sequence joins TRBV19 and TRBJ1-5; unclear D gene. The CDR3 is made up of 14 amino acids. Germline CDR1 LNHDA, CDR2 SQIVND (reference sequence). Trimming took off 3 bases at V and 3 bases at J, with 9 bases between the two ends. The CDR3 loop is CASSMAGSNQPQHF. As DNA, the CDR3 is TGTGCCAGTAGTATGGCCGGGTCCAATCAGCCCCAGCATTTT.

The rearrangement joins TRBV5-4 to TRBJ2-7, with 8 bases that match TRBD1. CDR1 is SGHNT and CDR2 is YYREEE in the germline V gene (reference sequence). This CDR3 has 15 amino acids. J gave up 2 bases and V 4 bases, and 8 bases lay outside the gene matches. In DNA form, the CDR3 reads TGTGCCAGCAGCCTACCGACAGGGGCGACCTACGAGCAGTACTTC. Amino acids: CASSLPTGATYEQYF.

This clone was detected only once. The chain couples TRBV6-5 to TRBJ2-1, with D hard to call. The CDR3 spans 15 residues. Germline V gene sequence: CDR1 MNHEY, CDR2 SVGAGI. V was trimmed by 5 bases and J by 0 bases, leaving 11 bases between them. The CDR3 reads CASSQGPGSYNEQFF. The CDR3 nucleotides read TGTGCCAGCAGTCAAGGCCCGGGCTCCTACAATGAGCAGTTCTTC.

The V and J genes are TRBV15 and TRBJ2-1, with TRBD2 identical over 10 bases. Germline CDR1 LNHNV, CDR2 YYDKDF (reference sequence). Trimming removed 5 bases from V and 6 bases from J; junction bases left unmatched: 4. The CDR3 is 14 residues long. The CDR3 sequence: CATSVRTSGNEQFF. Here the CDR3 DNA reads TGTGCCACCAGCGTACGGACTAGCGGCAATGAGCAGTTCTTC.

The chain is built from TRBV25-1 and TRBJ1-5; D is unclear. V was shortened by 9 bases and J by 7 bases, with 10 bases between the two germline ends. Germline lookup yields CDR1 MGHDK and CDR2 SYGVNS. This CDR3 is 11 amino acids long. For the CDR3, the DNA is TGTGCCAGTGAGGAGCGGCAGCCCCAGCATTTT. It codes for CASEERQPQHF.

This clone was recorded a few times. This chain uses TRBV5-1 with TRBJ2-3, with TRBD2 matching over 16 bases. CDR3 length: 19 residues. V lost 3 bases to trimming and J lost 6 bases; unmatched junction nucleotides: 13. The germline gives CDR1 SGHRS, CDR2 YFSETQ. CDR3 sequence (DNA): TGCGCCAGCAGCTCCCATGGGACTAGCGGGGGGGAAGGAGGGGATACGCAGTATTTT. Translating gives CASSSHGTSGGEGGDTQYF.

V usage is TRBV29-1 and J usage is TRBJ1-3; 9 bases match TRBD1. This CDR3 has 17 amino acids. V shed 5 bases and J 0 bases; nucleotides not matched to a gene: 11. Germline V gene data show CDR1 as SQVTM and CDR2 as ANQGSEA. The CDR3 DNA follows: TGCAGCGTTCGGAAGAGACAGGGGGGGAGCTCTGGAAACACCATATATTTT. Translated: CSVRKRQGGSSGNTIYF.

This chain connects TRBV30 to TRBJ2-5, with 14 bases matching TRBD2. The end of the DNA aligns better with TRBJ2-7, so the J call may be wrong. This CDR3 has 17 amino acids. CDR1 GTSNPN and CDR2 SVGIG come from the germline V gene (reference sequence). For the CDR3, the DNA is TGTGCCTGGACGGGACTAGCGGGAGAGCGGGAGGTATACGAGCAGTACTTC. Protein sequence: CAWTGLAGEREVYEQYF.

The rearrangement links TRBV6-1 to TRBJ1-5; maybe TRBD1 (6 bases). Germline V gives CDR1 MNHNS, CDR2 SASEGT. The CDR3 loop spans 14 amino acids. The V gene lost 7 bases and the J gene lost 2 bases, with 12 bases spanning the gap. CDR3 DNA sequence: TGTGCCAGCACCCAGGGGTCGGGCAATCAGCCCCAGCATTTT. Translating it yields CASTQGSGNQPQHF.

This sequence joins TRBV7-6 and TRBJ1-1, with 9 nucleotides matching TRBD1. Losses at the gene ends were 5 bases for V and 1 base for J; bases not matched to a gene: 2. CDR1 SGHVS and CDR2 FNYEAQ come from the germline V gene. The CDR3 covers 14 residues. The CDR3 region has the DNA TGTGCCAGCAGCCAGGGACAGGGGAACACTGAAGCTTTCTTT. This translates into CASSQGQGNTEAFF.

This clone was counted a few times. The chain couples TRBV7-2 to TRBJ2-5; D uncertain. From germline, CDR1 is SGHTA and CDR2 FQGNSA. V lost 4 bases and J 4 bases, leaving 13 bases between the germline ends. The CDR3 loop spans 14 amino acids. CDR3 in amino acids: CASSSYAVSETQYF. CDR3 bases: TGTGCCAGCAGCTCCTACGCCGTATCAGAGACCCAGTACTTC. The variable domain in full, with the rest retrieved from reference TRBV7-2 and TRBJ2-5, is GAGVSQSPSNKVTEKGKDVELRCDPISGHTALYWYRQSLGQGLEFLIYFQGNSAPDKSGLPSDRFSAERTGGSVSTLTIQRTQQEDSAVYLCASSSYAVSETQYFGPGTRLLVL.

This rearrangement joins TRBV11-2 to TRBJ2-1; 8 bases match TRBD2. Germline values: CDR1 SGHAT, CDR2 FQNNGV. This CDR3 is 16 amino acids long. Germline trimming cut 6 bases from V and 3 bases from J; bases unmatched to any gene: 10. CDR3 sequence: CASRTTRGGYYNEQFF. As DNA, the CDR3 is TGTGCCAGCAGAACAACGCGCGGGGGGTACTACAATGAGCAGTTCTTC.

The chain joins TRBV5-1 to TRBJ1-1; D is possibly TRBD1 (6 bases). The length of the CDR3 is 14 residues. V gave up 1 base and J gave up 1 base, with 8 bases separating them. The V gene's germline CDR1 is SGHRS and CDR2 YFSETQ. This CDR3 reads CASSLNRANTEAFF. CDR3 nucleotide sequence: TGCGCCAGCAGCTTGAACAGGGCGAACACTGAAGCTTTCTTT.

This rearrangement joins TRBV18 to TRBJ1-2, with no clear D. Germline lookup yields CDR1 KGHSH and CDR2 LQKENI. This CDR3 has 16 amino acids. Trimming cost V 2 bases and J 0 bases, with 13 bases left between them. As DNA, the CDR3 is TGTGCCAGCTCACCAACCTCCGAGGGCCCTAACTATGGCTACACCTTC. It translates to CASSPTSEGPNYGYTF.

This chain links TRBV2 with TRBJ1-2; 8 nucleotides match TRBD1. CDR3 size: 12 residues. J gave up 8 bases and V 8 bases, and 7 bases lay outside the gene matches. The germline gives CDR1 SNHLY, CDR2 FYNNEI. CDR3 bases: TGTGCCAGCCAGGGGGCGCGGGGAGGCTACACCTTC. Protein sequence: CASQGARGGYTF.